What follows is one TCR beta chain and its context. Its antigen is unidentified. This specimen comes from a study of Ad26.COV2.S vaccination and SARS-CoV-2 variants. Whole-study findings and limits: It was vaccine recipients, not placebo recipients, who had the higher spike-specific TCR breadth.

Treatment noted: roughly 19 received Ad26.COV2.S at low or high dose, single or two shots; about 5 received placebo; per-sample allocation not given. All samples were drawn on day 63, counting from the first vaccine or placebo injection. The CDR3 length is 18 residues. Germline assignment: CDR1 SGDLS and CDR2 YYNGEE. Unmatched junction bases numbered 10, after V lost 4 bases and J lost 4 bases. This table comes from immunoSEQ multiplex PCR, and its TCRdb copy is limited to in-frame clones, with some not included. In the table there are more than 300,000 clones, 85% of which are singletons. The source material was peripheral blood, sampled in a trial of Ad26.COV2.S vaccine versus placebo. The TCR comes from a person between 18 and 65 years old who received the Ad26.COV2.S COVID-19 vaccine or a placebo. This chain connects TRBV9 to TRBJ2-2, with TRBD2 identical over 13 bases. The CDR3 reads CASSWTSGGPRVTGELFF. CDR3 nucleotides: TGTGCCAGCAGCTGGACTAGCGGGGGCCCCCGGGTCACCGGGGAGCTGTTTTTT.